These T cell receptor beta chains were read from a single sample in a study of human T cells and chemical hapten exposure. TCRdb fed the 5' RACE reads into MiXCR, producing one record per CDR3 protein. The sample yields tens of thousands of distinct CDR3 sequences, about 8.4% seen once. These receptor sequences come from a male donor in good health. Each CDR3 is given with its conserved first and last residue. D genes are given only for firm matches. Some rows mark clone size as missing; the rest say once, few, many or name a class of expanded clone.

D gene | J gene | V gene | clone size | CDR3 protein | CDR3 DNA
NA | TRBJ2-3 | TRBV29-1 | many | CSLRSMGDTQYF | TGCAGCCTCCGATCGATGGGGGATACGCAGTATTTT
TRBD2 | TRBJ2-4 | TRBV20-1 | many | CSARDGASGTDIQYF | TGCAGTGCTAGAGATGGGGCTAGCGGGACGGACATTCAGTACTTC
NA | TRBJ2-3 | TRBV27 | many | CASRIRGPSKSASTDTQYF | TGTGCCAGCAGGATTAGAGGCCCTAGTAAGAGTGCTAGCACAGATACGCAGTATTTT
NA | TRBJ1-5 | TRBV10-3 | few | CAISERFGDGGNQPQHF | TGTGCCATCAGTGAAAGATTCGGCGACGGAGGTAATCAGCCCCAGCATTTT
NA | TRBJ1-2 | TRBV5-1 | many | CASSPGATNYGYTF | TGCGCCAGCAGCCCAGGGGCAACTAACTATGGCTACACCTTC
NA | TRBJ2-1 | TRBV19 | many | CASSIQQVPRVNEQFF | TGTGCCAGTAGTATCCAGCAAGTTCCTAGGGTCAATGAGCAGTTCTTC
NA | TRBJ2-3 | TRBV11-1 | many | CASSLVGPRDTQYF | TGTGCCAGCAGCTTAGTTGGGCCGAGGGATACGCAGTATTTT
NA | TRBJ1-1 | TRBV6-9 | few | CASSVDSYTEAFF | TGTGCCAGCAGTGTTGACAGTTACACTGAAGCTTTCTTT
TRBD2 | TRBJ2-1 | TRBV7-9 | NA | CASSSRGVSYNEQFF | TGTGCCAGCAGCTCGCGGGGGGTATCCTACAATGAGCAGTTCTTC
TRBD1 | TRBJ2-1 | TRBV12-5 | many | CASGLVRPTGDNEQFF | TGTGCTAGTGGTTTGGTACGCCCTACAGGGGATAATGAGCAGTTCTTC